This TCR beta chain was sequenced for a study of metastatic and nonmetastatic thyroid tumors. TCRdb reprocessed the PCR reads using MiXCR. The data contain about 49,000 clones, roughly 20% of them singletons. This clone has a count of ten or more. The V gene lost 5 bases and the J gene lost 4 bases, with 15 bases spanning the gap. Germline-derived CDR1 and CDR2 are MNHNS and SASEGT. This CDR3 contains 14 residues. Every patient underwent thyroid surgery untreated. The sequencing input was blood. V is TRBV6-1 and J is TRBJ2-7; maybe TRBD1 (5 bases). The TCR comes from a female donor with papillary thyroid cancer or a benign thyroid nodule (not recorded which). Some clones in this sample may be carry-over from other donors' samples. The CDR3 spells CASSPSTDGYEQYF. In DNA form, the CDR3 reads TGTGCCAGCAGTCCTTCGACAGACGGATACGAGCAGTACTTC.